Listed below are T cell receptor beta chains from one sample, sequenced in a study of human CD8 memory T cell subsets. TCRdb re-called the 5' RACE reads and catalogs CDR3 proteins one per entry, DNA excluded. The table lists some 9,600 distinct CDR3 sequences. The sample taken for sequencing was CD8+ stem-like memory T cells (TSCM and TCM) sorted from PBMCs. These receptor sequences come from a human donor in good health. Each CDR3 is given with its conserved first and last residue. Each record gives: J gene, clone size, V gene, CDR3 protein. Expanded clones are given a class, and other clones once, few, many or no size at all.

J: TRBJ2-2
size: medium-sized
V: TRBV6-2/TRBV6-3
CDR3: CASTPVVAENTGELFF

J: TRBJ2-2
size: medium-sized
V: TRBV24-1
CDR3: CATSSRDTGELFF

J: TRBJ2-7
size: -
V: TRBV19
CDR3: CASSVLAGQLSGNEQYF

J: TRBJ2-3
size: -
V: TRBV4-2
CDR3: CASSLYSTDTQYF

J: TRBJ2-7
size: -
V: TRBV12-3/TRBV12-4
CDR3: CASSSVDRGVFYEQYF

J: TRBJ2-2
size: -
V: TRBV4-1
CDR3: CASSQTRGELFF

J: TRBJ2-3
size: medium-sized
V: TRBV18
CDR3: CASSPDREDGLNPTDTQYF

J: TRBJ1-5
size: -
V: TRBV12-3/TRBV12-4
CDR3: CASSLEGSLSPNQPQHF

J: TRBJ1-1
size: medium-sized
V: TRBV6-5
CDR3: CASSYVGSAGTEAFF

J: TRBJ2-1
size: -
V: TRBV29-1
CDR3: CSARLAGAIYNEQFF

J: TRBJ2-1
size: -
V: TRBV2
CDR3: CASSESFGGIEQFF

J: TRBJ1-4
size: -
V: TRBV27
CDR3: CASSFTAAGEKLFF

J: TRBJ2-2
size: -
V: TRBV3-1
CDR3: CASSPTGDTGELFF

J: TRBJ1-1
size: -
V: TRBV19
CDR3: CASSADRVGNTEAFF

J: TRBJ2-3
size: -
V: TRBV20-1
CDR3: CSPTREDTQYF

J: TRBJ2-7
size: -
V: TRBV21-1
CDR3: CASSKGDYSSSYEQYF

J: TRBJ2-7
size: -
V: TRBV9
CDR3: CASSKGLAGVEQYF

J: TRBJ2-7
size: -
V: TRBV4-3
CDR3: CASSQVVTTGEQYF

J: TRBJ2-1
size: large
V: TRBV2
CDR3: CASRTSGIYYNEQFF

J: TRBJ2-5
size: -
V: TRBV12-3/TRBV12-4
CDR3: CASSTDRAGLETQYF

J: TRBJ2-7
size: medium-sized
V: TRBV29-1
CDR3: CSVPGPLEQYF

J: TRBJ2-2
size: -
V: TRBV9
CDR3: CASSAVGQNTGELFF

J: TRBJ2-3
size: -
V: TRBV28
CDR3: CASSFPEAGGTDTQYF

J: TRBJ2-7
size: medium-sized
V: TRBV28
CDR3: CASTQGGSGEQYF

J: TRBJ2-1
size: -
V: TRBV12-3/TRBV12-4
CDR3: CASTPTGANEQFF

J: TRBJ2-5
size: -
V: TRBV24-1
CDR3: CATSAVVGREETQYF

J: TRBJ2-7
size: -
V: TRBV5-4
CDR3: CASSATDRTYEQYF

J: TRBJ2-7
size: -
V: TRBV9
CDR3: CASSVATGGGYEQYF

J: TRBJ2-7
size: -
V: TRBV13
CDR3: CASSFLAAPNEQYF

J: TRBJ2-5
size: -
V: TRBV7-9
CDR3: CASSPWGESLQETQYF

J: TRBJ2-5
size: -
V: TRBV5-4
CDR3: CASSLGAVEETQYF

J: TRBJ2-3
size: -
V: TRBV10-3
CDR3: CAISAAGETDTQYF

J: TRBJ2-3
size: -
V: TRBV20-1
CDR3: CSARNQEDNTDTQYF

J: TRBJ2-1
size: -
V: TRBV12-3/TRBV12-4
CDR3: CASSYSPAGGEFF

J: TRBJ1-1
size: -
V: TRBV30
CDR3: CAWSGAAVIMNTEAFF

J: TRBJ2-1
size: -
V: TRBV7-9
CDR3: CASSLDSQLAGVVEQFF

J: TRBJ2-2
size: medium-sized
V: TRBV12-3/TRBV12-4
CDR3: CASSIRTGETGELFF

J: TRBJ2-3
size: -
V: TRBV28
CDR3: CASSPLLSGSSTDTQYF

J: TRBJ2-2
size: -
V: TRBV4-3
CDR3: CASSQDSALNTGELFF

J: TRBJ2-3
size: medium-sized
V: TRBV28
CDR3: CASSFQSGGSPTDTQYF

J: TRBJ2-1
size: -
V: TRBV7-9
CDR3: CASSYGSNEQFF

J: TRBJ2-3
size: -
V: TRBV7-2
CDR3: CASSRNFRTGTDTDTQYF

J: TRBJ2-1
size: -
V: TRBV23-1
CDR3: CASSQKGQGVHNEQFF

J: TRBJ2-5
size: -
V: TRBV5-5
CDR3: CASSLVLAYQETQYF

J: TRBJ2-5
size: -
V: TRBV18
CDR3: CASSPWTAQETQYF

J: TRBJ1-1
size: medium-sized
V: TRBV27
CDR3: CASSLSGAGTEAFF

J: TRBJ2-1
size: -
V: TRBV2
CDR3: CAGTSGRLLYNEQFF

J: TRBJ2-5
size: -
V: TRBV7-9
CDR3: CASSRPDRGKETQYF

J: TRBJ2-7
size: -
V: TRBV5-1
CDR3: CASSWGLALEQYF

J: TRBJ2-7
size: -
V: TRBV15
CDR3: CATSSRANYEQYF

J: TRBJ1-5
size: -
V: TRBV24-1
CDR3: CATSAGAGNQPQHF

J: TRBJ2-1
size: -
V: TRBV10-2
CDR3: CASSEFRWAGEQFF